This T cell receptor beta chain was sequenced for a study of shared clonotypes between healthy human individuals. The study, taken as a whole, reports: Memory subsets generally showed smaller estimated richness than naive subsets did. Deeper or shallower sequencing was expected to change how clonotypes are shared among donors.

The protocol was immunoSEQ multiplex PCR, while the TCRdb copy is restricted to in-frame clones and leaves out a portion. The profile covers approximately 1,000,000 clones, with around 78% appearing a single time and about 0.52% taken by the ten largest. Concerning this clone: What it binds is unknown.

The clonotype was recovered from a man aged 18 to 29 in good health. Some clones in this sample may be carry-over from other donors' samples. The source material was memory CD4+ T cells from PBMCs. Subset here: CD45RA-negative fraction.

The CDR3 DNA reads TGTGCCAGCAGCGCGGGGGTTTCACCCCTCCACTTT. It yields the protein CASSAGVSPLHF. The rearrangement joins TRBV5-4 to TRBJ1-6, with a weak D call TRBD1 (5 bases). The germline gives CDR1 SGHNT, CDR2 YYREEE (reference sequence). This CDR3 has 12 amino acids. Trimming took 4 bases from V and 9 from J, leaving 8 bases between them.